A single sample is the source of the 24 T cell receptor beta chains below, sequenced in a study of blood T cell repertoires in COVID-19. The method was immunoSEQ multiplex PCR; TCRdb's version includes in-frame clones alone and lacks a portion of them. The repertoire holds 250,000 or so clones, 84% seen once, with approximately 1.5% in the top ten. Specimen: peripheral blood. The receptors stem from a woman in her thirties or forties who had recovered from COVID-19.

The gene calls are TRBV6-5 and TRBJ1-1; TRBD1 matches 9 bases. Germline V CDR1 and CDR2: MNHEY, SVGAGI. V was clipped by 5 bases and J by 3 bases; unmatched bases: 7. The CDR3 spans 15 residues. CDR3 bases: TGTGCCAGCAGTAGCCTCGGGACAGGGTACACTGAAGCTTTCTTT. This translates into CASSSLGTGYTEAFF.

The rearrangement links TRBV6-2 or TRBV6-3 to TRBJ1-4; weak D call: TRBD1 (6 bases). Trimming pared 8 bases from V and 10 bases from J, leaving 20 bases between. This CDR3 spans 14 amino acids. Germline CDR1 and CDR2: MNHEY and SVGEGT. CDR3 sequence reads: CASCLPGQGGKLFF. The DNA for the CDR3 is TGTGCCAGCTGCCTCCCGGGACAAGGGGGAAAACTGTTTTTT.

V usage is TRBV11-2 and J usage is TRBJ1-2; D not resolved. The CDR3 totals 13 residues. Germline lookup yields CDR1 SGHAT and CDR2 FQNNGV. V lost 11 bases to trimming and J lost 4 bases, with 17 bases between them. The CDR3 loop reads CAVSKAEGYGYTF. The CDR3 DNA follows: TGTGCCGTCTCAAAGGCGGAAGGCTATGGCTACACCTTC. Drawing the rest from reference TRBV11-2 and TRBJ1-2, the complete variable domain is EAGVAQSPRYKIIEKRQSVAFWCNPISGHATLYWYQQILGQGPKLLIQFQNNGVVDDSQLPKDRFSAERLKGVDSTLKIQPAKLEDSAVYLCAVSKAEGYGYTFGSGTRLTVV.

V and J are TRBV7-9 and TRBJ1-2; D is undetermined. CDR1 SEHNR and CDR2 FQNEAQ come from the germline V gene (reference sequence). V was pared by 1 base and J by 4 bases, with 13 bases between. This CDR3 spans 15 amino acids. The CDR3 reads CASSLVSGLGYGYTF. The DNA of the CDR3 is TGTGCCAGCAGCTTAGTTTCGGGGTTAGGCTATGGCTACACCTTC.

This clone was observed a few times. This chain uses TRBV5-1 with TRBJ1-1; TRBD1 aligns across 7 bases. V lost 7 bases to trimming and J lost 1 base; unmatched junction nucleotides: 7. This CDR3 comprises 14 residues. Per the germline V gene, CDR1 is SGHRS and CDR2 is YFSETQ. CDR3 DNA: TGCGCCAGCGGGCCGACAGGGCGGAACACTGAAGCTTTCTTT. Its translation: CASGPTGRNTEAFF. The whole variable domain, remainder taken from reference TRBV5-1 and TRBJ1-1, is KAGVTQTPRYLIKTRGQQVTLSCSPISGHRSVSWYQQTPGQGLQFLFEYFSETQRNKGNFPGRFSGRQFSNSRSEMNVSTLELGDSALYLCASGPTGRNTEAFFGQGTRLTVV.

The chain joins TRBV3-1 (or the pseudogene TRBV3-2) to TRBJ2-7, with D perhaps matching TRBD1 (5 bases). Trimming removed 0 bases at V and 4 bases at J, with 19 bases between. Germline CDR1 and CDR2: LGHDT and YNNKEL (reference sequence). CDR3 length equals 17 residues. DNA of the CDR3: TGTGCCAGCAGCCAAGACACCGCCGTGGGGCCGCGTTACGAGCAGTACTTC. Its translation: CASSQDTAVGPRYEQYF.

Worth noting for this clone: One end of the junction varies from germline; a read error may be responsible. As DNA, the CDR3 is TGTGCCAGCAGCACAGGGGGTTACGGGCAGTACTTC. Translated, it gives CASSTGGYGQYF. V is TRBV6-5 and J is TRBJ2-7; 8 nucleotides match TRBD1. Germline assignment: CDR1 MNHEY and CDR2 SVGAGI. There are 12 residues in the CDR3.

This chain links TRBV5-1 with TRBJ2-2, with D uncertain. Germline V CDR1 and CDR2: SGHRS, YFSETQ. V dropped 0 bases and J dropped 0 bases, with 6 bases sitting between them. The CDR3 extends over 15 amino acids. CDR3 sequence reads: CASSLGIANTGELFF. The DNA of the CDR3 is TGCGCCAGCAGCTTGGGCATAGCGAACACCGGGGAGCTGTTTTTT.

This chain uses TRBV3-1 (or the pseudogene TRBV3-2) with TRBJ1-5; no clear D. Germline CDR1 and CDR2: LGHDT and YNNKEL (reference sequence). V dropped 0 bases and J dropped 7 bases, with 10 bases sitting between them. The CDR3 runs to 14 residues. This CDR3 reads CASSQDREGQPQHF. CDR3 DNA: TGTGCCAGCAGCCAAGATCGGGAAGGACAGCCCCAGCATTTT.

The V call is TRBV12-3 or TRBV12-4, the J call TRBJ1-1; D gene uncertain. Between the trimmed V and J ends, which lost 5 bases and 4 bases, there was a span of 11 bases. The length of the CDR3 is 13 residues. In nucleotides, the CDR3 is TGTGCCAGCAGTCCGATCGGTGCCACTGAAGCTTTCTTT. Its translation: CASSPIGATEAFF.

The chain employs TRBV19 and TRBJ2-2; D may be TRBD1 (5 bases). This CDR3 comprises 15 residues. The germline CDR1 and CDR2 sequences are LNHDA and SQIVND (reference sequence). Trimming pared 3 bases from V and 4 bases from J, leaving 12 bases between. Here the CDR3 reads CASSIQGSGTGELFF. CDR3 in DNA: TGTGCCAGTAGTATCCAGGGTAGTGGCACCGGGGAGCTGTTTTTT.

The genes are TRBV9 and TRBJ2-3; 13 nucleotides agree with TRBD2. Germline assignment: CDR1 SGDLS and CDR2 YYNGEE. After removal of 4 bases from V and 2 bases from J, the junction contained 4 bases not matched to a gene. The CDR3 is 16 amino acids. The CDR3 loop reads CASSPTSGGLTDTQYF. Written as DNA, the CDR3 is TGTGCCAGCAGCCCGACTAGCGGGGGGCTCACAGATACGCAGTATTTT.

The chain couples TRBV2 to TRBJ2-1; 8 nucleotides match TRBD2. From germline, CDR1 is SNHLY and CDR2 FYNNEI. V trimming: 6 bases; J trimming: 2 bases; junction bases outside the gene matches: 6. This CDR3 is built from 15 residues. The CDR3 here is CASRPAGATYNEQFF. CDR3 coding DNA: TGTGCCAGCAGGCCAGCGGGGGCAACCTACAATGAGCAGTTCTTC. Full variable domain (outside the CDR3, taken from reference TRBV2 and TRBJ2-1): EPEVTQTPSHQVTQMGQEVILRCVPISNHLYFYWYRQILGQKVEFLVSFYNNEISEKSEIFDDQFSVERPDGSNFTLKIRSTKLEDSAMYFCASRPAGATYNEQFFGPGTRLTVL.

The rearrangement joins TRBV7-9 to TRBJ2-1, with 8 positions matching TRBD1. V lost 5 bases to trimming and J lost 6 bases; unmatched junction nucleotides: 15. Per the germline V gene, CDR1 is SEHNR and CDR2 is FQNEAQ (reference sequence). The CDR3 runs to 17 residues. The CDR3 protein is CASSPLRTGWSPNEQFF. The DNA for the CDR3 is TGTGCCAGCAGCCCTTTACGGACAGGGTGGTCCCCCAATGAGCAGTTCTTC.

The chain is built from TRBV4-1 and TRBJ2-7; 7 bases fit TRBD1. V lost 4 bases and J lost 0; bases outside the gene matches: 6. Germline CDR1 is MGHRA and CDR2 is YSYEKL. The length of the CDR3 is 15 residues. The DNA for the CDR3 is TGCGCCAGCAGCCTAGGACAGGAAACCTCCTACGAGCAGTACTTC. Translation gives CASSLGQETSYEQYF.

V usage is TRBV6-5 and J usage is TRBJ1-4; D gene ambiguous. Germline loops: CDR1 MNHEY, CDR2 SVGAGI. The length of the CDR3 is 12 residues. Trimming removed 6 bases from V and 1 base from J, with 3 bases in between. CDR3 region: CASRRTNEKLFF. The DNA for the CDR3 is TGTGCCAGCAGGCGAACTAATGAAAAACTGTTTTTT.

Only one count was recorded for this clone. The V call is TRBV6-5, the J call TRBJ2-7; D is perhaps TRBD1 (6 bases). CDR3 length equals 14 residues. Trimming removed 7 bases from V and 6 bases from J, with 19 bases in between. Germline assignment: CDR1 MNHEY and CDR2 SVGAGI. CDR3 nucleotides: TGTGCCAGCACCAAGGGCGGACAGTTCGGCGAGCAGTACTTC. Protein product: CASTKGGQFGEQYF.

The V gene is TRBV11-2, the J gene TRBJ1-5, with D maybe TRBD1 (5 bases). Germline V gene lookup returns CDR1 SGHAT and CDR2 FQNNGV. This CDR3 has 16 amino acids. V was pared by 5 bases and J by 0 bases, with 14 bases between. For the CDR3, the DNA is TGTGCCAGCAGCCACAGGACGTATTATAGCAATCAGCCCCAGCATTTT. Translation gives CASSHRTYYSNQPQHF.

The rearrangement uses TRBV7-2 and TRBJ1-4, with a weak D call TRBD1 (5 bases). The germline gives CDR1 SGHTA, CDR2 FQGNSA. The germline V and J ends were trimmed by 0 bases and 11 bases, with 16 bases remaining between them. This CDR3 contains 15 residues. CDR3 loop: CASSLAPGSGVKLFF. The CDR3 nucleotides read TGTGCCAGCAGCTTAGCACCAGGGTCCGGAGTGAAACTGTTTTTT.

The rearrangement joins TRBV24-1 to TRBJ2-2, with D possibly being TRBD1 (7 bases). Trimming took 8 bases from V and 6 from J, leaving 15 bases between them. CDR3 length: 14 amino acids. From germline, CDR1 is KGHDR and CDR2 SFDVKD. The CDR3 protein is CATNIGRGAGELFF. The DNA for the CDR3 is TGTGCCACCAACATCGGCAGGGGGGCCGGGGAGCTGTTTTTT.

The chain recombines TRBV5-1 with TRBJ1-4; a possible D gene is TRBD1 (6 bases). V was cut by 4 bases and J by 2 bases, with 15 bases left in between. The CDR3 totals 16 residues. Germline V gene lookup returns CDR1 SGHRS and CDR2 YFSETQ. The chain's CDR3 is CASSPGGGPTNEKLFF. As DNA, the CDR3 is TGCGCCAGCAGCCCGGGAGGGGGGCCCACTAATGAAAAACTGTTTTTT.

V usage is TRBV5-1 and J usage is TRBJ2-6, with 7 bases identical to TRBD1. This CDR3 region has 14 residues. Trimming removed 4 bases from V and 3 bases from J; junction bases left unmatched: 1. CDR1 is SGHRS, CDR2 YFSETQ, per germline. The CDR3 DNA reads TGCGCCAGCAGCACAGGGGTTGGGGCCAACGTCCTGACTTTC. Translated, it gives CASSTGVGANVLTF.

Comment on this clone: The sample carries other DNA sequences with the same CDR3. This chain joins TRBV18 and TRBJ1-1; D gene ambiguous. Trimming took 3 bases from V and 1 from J, leaving 6 bases between them. The CDR3 spans 13 residues. From germline, CDR1 is KGHSH and CDR2 LQKENI. The CDR3 nucleotides read TGTGCCAGCTCACCTGGGAGGAACACTGAAGCTTTCTTT. It specifies CASSPGRNTEAFF.

The genes are TRBV19 and TRBJ2-5; a weak D match, TRBD2 (6 bases). Between the trimmed V and J ends, which lost 7 bases and 2 bases, there was a span of 11 bases. Germline V lookup: CDR1 LNHDA, CDR2 SQIVND (reference sequence). The CDR3 contains 13 residues. The CDR3 protein is CASNRLGQETQYF. For the CDR3, the DNA is TGTGCCAGTAACCGACTAGGTCAAGAGACCCAGTACTTC. The whole variable domain, filled in from reference TRBV19 and TRBJ2-5, reads DGGITQSPKYLFRKEGQNVTLSCEQNLNHDAMYWYRQDPGQGLRLIYYSQIVNDFQKGDIAEGYSVSREKKESFPLTVTSAQKNPTAFYLCASNRLGQETQYFGPGTRLLVL.